This entry concerns a single T cell receptor (beta chain). Its antigen is still unknown. This entry comes from a study of T cell responses to AZD1222 COVID-19 vaccine. Overall study results and limits: Baseline testing showed seropositivity in only a handful of AZD1222 recipients. Repertoire sampling was restricted to post-peak T cell response timepoints. Regions left unmutated in variants are reportedly the target of nearly half of spike-specific TCRs.

Pooling covered second doses at about 4 or about 12 weeks. Trimming shortened V by 2 bases and J by 1 base, and 6 bases separated the two germline ends. The CDR3 spans 14 residues. The germline V gene has CDR1 MNHEY and CDR2 SVGAGI. Only in-frame clones appear in the TCRdb table, and some are missing; sequencing was by immunoSEQ multiplex PCR. The profile covers approximately 150,000 clones, with more than 70% appearing a single time and about 5% taken by the ten largest. The V gene is TRBV6-5, the J gene TRBJ1-5; D is possibly TRBD1 (5 bases). Source: peripheral blood, taken 28 days after the second AZD1222 dose. This TCR derives from an adult who received the AZD1222 COVID-19 vaccine. CDR3 nucleotides: TGTGCCAGCAGTTACGGGGGAAGCAATCAGCCCCAGCATTTT. Its translation is CASSYGGSNQPQHF.